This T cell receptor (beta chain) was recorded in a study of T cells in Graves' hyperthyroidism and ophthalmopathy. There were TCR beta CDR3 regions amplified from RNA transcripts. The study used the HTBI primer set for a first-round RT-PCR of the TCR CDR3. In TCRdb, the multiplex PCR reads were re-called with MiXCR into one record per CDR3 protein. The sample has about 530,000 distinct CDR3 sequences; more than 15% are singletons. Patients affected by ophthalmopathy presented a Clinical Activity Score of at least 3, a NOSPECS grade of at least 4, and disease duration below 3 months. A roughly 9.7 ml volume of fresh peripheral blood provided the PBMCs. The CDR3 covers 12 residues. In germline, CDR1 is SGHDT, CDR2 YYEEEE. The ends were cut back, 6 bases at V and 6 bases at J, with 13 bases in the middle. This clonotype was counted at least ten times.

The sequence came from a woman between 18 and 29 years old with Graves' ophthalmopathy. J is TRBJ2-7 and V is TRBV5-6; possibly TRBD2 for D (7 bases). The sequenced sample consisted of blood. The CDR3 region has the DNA TGTGCCAGCACCTACGGGGGGCGCGAGCAGTACTTC. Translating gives CASTYGGREQYF.